This TCR beta chain derives from a study of shared clonotypes between healthy human individuals. Some 30,000 T cell genomes (approximately 0.2 ug DNA) went into each sorted-subset replicate. Original data processing: Filtering differed since immunoSEQ provided only junctions, with no quality scores. Assay: immunoSEQ multiplex PCR; the TCRdb copy retains only in-frame clones and omits some. V and J calls plus clone size are reproduced from that table; the DNA served to infer D and trimming. The sample holds roughly 2.2 million clones, just over 90% seen once. It was into CD45RA+ naive and CD45RA-negative memory subsets that the CD4+ cells were split. This clone was observed a single time. As yet, its antigen is unknown. Study-wide results and caveats: Several donors held around 5% of naive CD4 clonotypes in common.

The V gene end was trimmed by 2 bases and the J gene end by 5 bases; junction bases not matched to a gene: 0. The CDR3 spans 13 residues. The germline V gene has CDR1 MNHEY and CDR2 SVGAGI. Sequenced: naive CD4+ T cells from PBMCs. Subset meaning: CD45RA+ positively selected. The chain is built from TRBV6-5 and TRBJ2-5; 9 bases are a match to TRBD1. The clonotype originates from a man in his late teens or twenties in good health. Some clones in this sample may be carry-over from other donors' samples. CDR3 in DNA: TGTGCCAGCAGTTACGGGACAGGGGAGACCCAGTACTTC. The encoded protein is CASSYGTGETQYF.